The clone carrying this TCR beta chain has only one observation. The antigen is unknown. With 0 bases clipped from V and 5 bases from J, the junction kept 7 bases outside the gene matches. CDR3 length: 17 amino acids. CDR1 is SGDLS and CDR2 is YYNGEE in the germline V gene. The sample belongs to a study of cytomegalovirus exposure and HLA in healthy donors. General study points: High specificity and sensitivity for cytomegalovirus status were reported for the classifier.

PCR primers comprised 60 Vbeta and 13 Jbeta primers. The method was immunoSEQ multiplex PCR; TCRdb's version includes in-frame clones alone and lacks a portion of them. Among about 140,000 clones listed, about four fifths were seen once. The sequence derives from a man in his thirties or forties in good health and CMV-seronegative. The source material was PBMCs. The chain joins TRBV9 to TRBJ2-2; 10 nucleotides line up with TRBD1. In nucleotides, the CDR3 is TGTGCCAGCAGCGTAGAGGGACAGGGGTGGGGTACCGGGGAGCTGTTTTTT. Its protein product is CASSVEGQGWGTGELFF. Supplemented by reference TRBV9 and TRBJ2-2, the full variable domain reads DSGVTQTPKHLITATGQRVTLRCSPRSGDLSVYWYQQSLDQGLQFLIQYYNGEERAKGNILERFSAQQFPDLHSELNLSSLELGDSALYFCASSVEGQGWGTGELFFGEGSRLTVL.